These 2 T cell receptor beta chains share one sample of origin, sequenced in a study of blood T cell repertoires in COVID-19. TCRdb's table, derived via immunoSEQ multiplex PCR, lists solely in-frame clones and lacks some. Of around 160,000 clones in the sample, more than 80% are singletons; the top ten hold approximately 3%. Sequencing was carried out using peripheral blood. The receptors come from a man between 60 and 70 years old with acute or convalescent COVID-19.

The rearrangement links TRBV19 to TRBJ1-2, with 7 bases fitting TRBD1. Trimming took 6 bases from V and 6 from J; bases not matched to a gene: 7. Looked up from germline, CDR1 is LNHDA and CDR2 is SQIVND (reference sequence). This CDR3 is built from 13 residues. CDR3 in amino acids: CASRWDSRNGYTF. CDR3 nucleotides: TGTGCCAGTAGGTGGGACAGTCGAAATGGCTACACCTTC.

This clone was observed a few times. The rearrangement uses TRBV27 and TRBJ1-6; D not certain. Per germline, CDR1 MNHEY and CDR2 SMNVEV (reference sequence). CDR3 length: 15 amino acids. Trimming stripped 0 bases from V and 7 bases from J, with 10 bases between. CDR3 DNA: TGTGCCAGCAGTTTATCCGGGGTAGGCAATTCACCCCTCCACTTT. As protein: CASSLSGVGNSPLHF.